A single sample gave rise to the 16 T cell receptor beta chains below, sequenced in a study of shared clonotypes between healthy human individuals. Sequencing used immunoSEQ multiplex PCR; TCRdb keeps in-frame clones, though not all of them. The sample records 740,000 or so clones, 73% being singletons. Sequenced sample: memory CD4+ T cells sorted from blood. Subset in this sample: CD45RA-negative fraction. All receptors come from a woman in her 30s in good health.

The CDR3 bases are TGTGCCAGCAGTTTACCAGACGGAAACACCATATATTTT. Translation gives CASSLPDGNTIYF. The chain employs TRBV28 and TRBJ1-3; D is unclear. Trimming took 2 bases from V and 4 from J, leaving 6 bases between them. The CDR3 has 13 amino acids. Germline V gives CDR1 MDHEN, CDR2 SYDVKM.

V is TRBV27 and J is TRBJ2-3, with 13 nucleotides matching TRBD2. CDR1 is MNHEY, CDR2 SMNVEV, per germline (reference sequence). The CDR3 loop spans 19 amino acids. Trimming removed 1 base from V and 4 bases from J; junction bases left unmatched: 11. The DNA of the CDR3 is TGTGCCAGCAGTTTATTGGCAGGGTACGGACTAGCGGGAGCAGATACGCAGTATTTT. Translated, it gives CASSLLAGYGLAGADTQYF.

The chain has TRBV27 and TRBJ2-3, with D possibly being TRBD2 (5 bases). The CDR3 covers 14 residues. Trimming took 2 bases from V and 2 from J, leaving 8 bases between them. In germline, CDR1 is MNHEY, CDR2 SMNVEV (reference sequence). The CDR3 region is CASSLGAATDTQYF. CDR3 coding DNA: TGTGCCAGCAGTTTAGGAGCGGCCACAGATACGCAGTATTTT.

The V gene is TRBV19, the J gene TRBJ2-1; perhaps TRBD2 as D (6 bases). This CDR3 spans 14 amino acids. The V end was cut by 6 bases, the J end by 6 bases, with 15 bases between. Germline values: CDR1 LNHDA, CDR2 SQIVND (reference sequence). DNA for the CDR3: TGTGCCAGTAGCGGGACTCCGAACTTCAATGAGCAGTTCTTC. Translating gives CASSGTPNFNEQFF. Filled out from reference TRBV19 and TRBJ2-1, the complete variable domain reads DGGITQSPKYLFRKEGQNVTLSCEQNLNHDAMYWYRQDPGQGLRLIYYSQIVNDFQKGDIAEGYSVSREKKESFPLTVTSAQKNPTAFYLCASSGTPNFNEQFFGPGTRLTVL.

This clone was seen more than once but under ten times. The V gene is TRBV13, the J gene TRBJ2-1; TRBD2 is a possible D gene (6 bases). The V end lost 4 bases, the J end lost 5 bases, and 9 bases lay between the germline ends. CDR3 length: 13 amino acids. The germline V gene encodes CDR1 PRHDT and CDR2 FYEKMQ (reference sequence). CDR3 region: CASSSGGNNEQFF. DNA of the CDR3: TGTGCCAGCAGCTCCGGAGGGAACAATGAGCAGTTCTTC.

This chain connects TRBV28 to TRBJ1-5; D not resolved. CDR1 is MDHEN and CDR2 is SYDVKM in the germline V gene. The germline V and J ends were trimmed by 7 bases and 3 bases, with 19 bases remaining between them. This CDR3 is built from 16 residues. The CDR3 coding sequence is TGTGCCAGCATCGCCGCCCCCGCTGTATACAATCAGCCCCAGCATTTT. Its protein product is CASIAAPAVYNQPQHF.

The V gene is TRBV6-5, the J gene TRBJ1-2; TRBD1 agrees at 9 bases. Germline loops: CDR1 MNHEY, CDR2 SVGAGI. The CDR3 spans 15 residues. V lost 6 bases and J lost 7; bases outside the gene matches: 12. The CDR3 spells CASSPPGQGWSGYTF. The CDR3 DNA reads TGTGCCAGCAGCCCGCCGGGACAGGGATGGAGTGGCTACACCTTC.

This clone was seen more than once but under ten times. The genes are TRBV30 and TRBJ2-3; D gene unclear. V was cut by 2 bases and J by 5 bases, with 5 bases left in between. CDR1 GTSNPN and CDR2 SVGIG come from the germline V gene (reference sequence). There are 11 residues in the CDR3. CDR3 amino acids: CAWSLGDTQYF. The CDR3 nucleotides are TGTGCCTGGAGTTTAGGAGATACGCAGTATTTT.

The CDR3 loop is CSASSHVEAFF. CDR3 DNA sequence: TGCAGTGCTAGTTCGCACGTTGAAGCTTTCTTT. The chain employs TRBV20-1 and TRBJ1-1; no reliable D call. The CDR3 is 11 residues long. In germline, CDR1 is DFQATT, CDR2 SNEGSKA (reference sequence). Trimming took off 3 bases at V and 7 bases at J, with 9 bases between the two ends.

The J gene is TRBJ2-7, the V gene TRBV5-6, with no clear D. The CDR3 runs to 12 residues. CDR1 is SGHDT, CDR2 YYEEEE, per germline. The V gene lost 2 bases and the J gene lost 2 bases, with 5 bases spanning the gap. The CDR3: CASSFQAYEQYF. DNA of the CDR3: TGTGCCAGCAGCTTCCAAGCCTACGAGCAGTACTTC.

The rearrangement joins TRBV27 to TRBJ2-6; tentatively, D is TRBD1 (5 bases). Trimming pared 5 bases from V and 0 bases from J, leaving 14 bases between. Germline CDR1 is MNHEY and CDR2 is SMNVEV (reference sequence). The CDR3 is 17 amino acids. CDR3 protein: CASSIRRTSSGANVLTF. Written as DNA, the CDR3 is TGTGCCAGCAGTATTAGACGGACAAGCTCTGGGGCCAACGTCCTGACTTTC. The entire variable domain, with the rest obtained from reference TRBV27 and TRBJ2-6, is as follows: EAQVTQNPRYLITVTGKKLTVTCSQNMNHEYMSWYRQDPGLGLRQIYYSMNVEVTDKGDVPEGYKVSRKEKRNFPLILESPSPNQTSLYFCASSIRRTSSGANVLTFGAGSRLTVL.

There are a few counts of this clone. The V call is TRBV20-1, the J call TRBJ1-5; D unresolved. The CDR3 is 10 residues long. V gave up 5 bases and J gave up 4 bases, with 3 bases separating them. CDR1 DFQATT and CDR2 SNEGSKA come from the germline V gene (reference sequence). The CDR3 DNA sequence: TGCAGTGCTCAAAATCAGCCCCAGCATTTT. The encoded protein is CSAQNQPQHF.

The rearrangement joins TRBV7-2 to TRBJ2-1; 9 bases line up with TRBD2. From germline, CDR1 is SGHTA and CDR2 FQGNSA. J lost 6 bases, V lost 1 base, and 7 bases had no gene match. This CDR3 spans 16 amino acids. DNA of the CDR3: TGTGCCAGCAGCTTAGTCGGCGGGAGGGCTCGCAATGAGCAGTTCTTC. It specifies CASSLVGGRARNEQFF.

The chain joins TRBV5-1 to TRBJ2-6, with D possibly called TRBD1 or TRBD2 (5 bases each). Between the trimmed V and J ends, which lost 4 bases and 6 bases, there was a span of 17 bases. This CDR3 is 16 amino acids long. CDR1 is SGHRS, CDR2 YFSETQ, per germline. As DNA, the CDR3 is TGCGCCAGCAGCCCTGGGGGTCAGGGAGTGGCCAACGTCCTGACTTTC. Protein product: CASSPGGQGVANVLTF.

This rearrangement joins TRBV2 to TRBJ1-5, with TRBD1 matching over 10 bases. Germline CDR1 SNHLY, CDR2 FYNNEI. This CDR3 region has 15 residues. J was trimmed by 4 bases and V by 6 bases; bases with no gene match: 6. CDR3 bases: TGTGCCAGCAGCCGGGACAGGGGTCGAAATCAGCCCCAGCATTTT. Translation: CASSRDRGRNQPQHF. Looking up the rest from reference TRBV2 and TRBJ1-5 gives the full variable domain: EPEVTQTPSHQVTQMGQEVILRCVPISNHLYFYWYRQILGQKVEFLVSFYNNEISEKSEIFDDQFSVERPDGSNFTLKIRSTKLEDSAMYFCASSRDRGRNQPQHFGDGTRLSIL.

The chain recombines TRBV6-1 with TRBJ1-3; 7 bases are a match to TRBD1. J gave up 6 bases and V 4 bases, and 6 bases lay outside the gene matches. This CDR3 comprises 14 residues. Germline V gives CDR1 MNHNS, CDR2 SASEGT. CDR3 in DNA: TGTGCCAGCAGTGTAAACAGGGGCATAAACACCATATATTTT. It specifies CASSVNRGINTIYF.